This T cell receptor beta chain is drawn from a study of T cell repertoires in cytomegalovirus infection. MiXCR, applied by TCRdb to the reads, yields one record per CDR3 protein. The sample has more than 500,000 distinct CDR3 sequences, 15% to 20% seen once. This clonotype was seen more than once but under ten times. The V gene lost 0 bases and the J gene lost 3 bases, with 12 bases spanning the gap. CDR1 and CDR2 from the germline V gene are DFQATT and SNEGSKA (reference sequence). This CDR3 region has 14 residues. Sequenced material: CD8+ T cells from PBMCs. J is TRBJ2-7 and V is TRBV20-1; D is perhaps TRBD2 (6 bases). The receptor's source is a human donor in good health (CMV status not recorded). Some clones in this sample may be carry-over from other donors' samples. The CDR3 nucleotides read TGCAGTGCTAGAGATAATAGCGGAAACTACGAGCAGTACTTC. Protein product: CSARDNSGNYEQYF.